What follows are 19 T cell receptor beta chains derived from one specimen sequenced in a study of control samples from healthy donors and cancer patients. The data were produced by immunoSEQ multiplex PCR, yet TCRdb's version contains in-frame clones alone and is incomplete. The table has 160,000 or so clones, approximately 93% seen once. Specimen: blood. Receptor source: a man aged 45-60 years in good health.

The V and J genes are TRBV29-1 and TRBJ2-5, with TRBD1 as a possible D gene (6 bases). There are 12 residues in the CDR3. Trimming took 3 bases from V and 5 from J, leaving 10 bases between them. Germline CDR1 is SQVTM and CDR2 is ANQGSEA. This CDR3 reads CSVDRGGETQYF. CDR3 DNA: TGCAGCGTTGACAGGGGCGGGGAGACCCAGTACTTC.

The chain couples TRBV19 to TRBJ2-2; D gene uncertain. The V and J ends lost 6 bases and 1 base respectively, with 12 bases between them. The CDR3 extends over 15 amino acids. Germline loops: CDR1 LNHDA, CDR2 SQIVND (reference sequence). CDR3 nucleotide sequence: TGTGCCAGTAGCCACGTCGAACAGAACACCGGGGAGCTGTTTTTT. Its protein is CASSHVEQNTGELFF.

The rearrangement links TRBV4-1 to TRBJ2-5; 15 bases match TRBD2. J gave up 5 bases and V 4 bases, and 2 bases lay outside the gene matches. CDR3 length: 15 amino acids. The germline CDR1 and CDR2 sequences are MGHRA and YSYEKL. The CDR3 DNA reads TGCGCCAGCAGCCTGGGACTAGCGGGAGGCGAGACCCAGTACTTC. Translated: CASSLGLAGGETQYF.

The CDR3 sequence is CASSHGPWPQETQYF. CDR3 nucleotide sequence: TGTGCCAGCTCGCACGGACCCTGGCCCCAAGAGACCCAGTACTTC. The rearrangement joins TRBV18 to TRBJ2-5; no firm D call. This CDR3 contains 15 residues. Germline values: CDR1 KGHSH, CDR2 LQKENI. The ends were cut back, 6 bases at V and 1 base at J, with 15 bases in the middle.

The chain recombines TRBV7-6 with TRBJ2-5; tentatively, D is TRBD1 or TRBD2 (5 bases each). The CDR3 runs 15 residues. Trimming removed 1 base from V and 1 base from J, with 10 bases in between. CDR1 is SGHVS and CDR2 is FNYEAQ in the germline V gene. CDR3 in amino acids: CASSLDTGPQETQYF. CDR3 bases: TGTGCCAGCAGCTTAGATACGGGGCCCCAAGAGACCCAGTACTTC. The full variable domain, in which reference TRBV7-6 and TRBJ2-5 provide the parts outside the CDR3, is GAGVSQSPRYKVTKRGQDVALRCDPISGHVSLYWYRQALGQGPEFLTYFNYEAQQDKSGLPNDRFSAERPEGSISTLTIQRTEQRDSAMYRCASSLDTGPQETQYFGPGTRLLVL.

This clone came up once. The chain employs TRBV18 and TRBJ1-1; no clear D gene. The CDR3 contains 14 residues. Germline CDR1 is KGHSH and CDR2 is LQKENI. V was pared by 6 bases and J by 7 bases, with 18 bases between. CDR3 bases: TGTGCCAGCTCCACCGGCTTAGCAGGAGTTGAAGCTTTCTTT. It yields the protein CASSTGLAGVEAFF.

The chain has TRBV28 and TRBJ1-4, with a tentative D call TRBD1 (5 bases). Looked up from germline, CDR1 is MDHEN and CDR2 is SYDVKM. The CDR3 runs 14 residues. Between the trimmed V and J ends, which lost 2 bases and 8 bases, there was a span of 12 bases. CDR3 DNA: TGTGCCAGCAGTTTAATTGGGACCTTAGAAAAACTGTTTTTT. Its protein is CASSLIGTLEKLFF.

This chain connects TRBV5-1 to TRBJ2-1; D might be TRBD1 (6 bases). There are 15 residues in the CDR3. Trimming removed 0 bases at V and 4 bases at J, with 11 bases between. Germline V CDR1 and CDR2: SGHRS, YFSETQ. The CDR3 nucleotides are TGCGCCAGCAGCTTGGGGTCAGGGGATTACAATGAGCAGTTCTTC. Amino acids: CASSLGSGDYNEQFF.

The chain links TRBV9 to TRBJ1-1; possible D gene TRBD1, 5 bases. CDR3 length equals 13 residues. Germline V CDR1 and CDR2: SGDLS, YYNGEE. V lost 5 bases to trimming and J lost 0 bases, with 8 bases between them. Written as DNA, the CDR3 is TGTGCCAGCAGGGGGACTTTGAACACTGAAGCTTTCTTT. Protein product: CASRGTLNTEAFF.

The chain employs TRBV19 and TRBJ2-3, with TRBD1 identical over 11 bases. This CDR3 has 14 residues. The V segment lost 6 bases and the J segment 7 bases; nucleotides outside the gene matches: 6. Germline-derived CDR1 and CDR2 are LNHDA and SQIVND (reference sequence). For the CDR3, the DNA is TGTGCCAGTAGAAGCGGACAGGGGGCATATACGCAGTATTTT. As protein: CASRSGQGAYTQYF.

This sequence joins TRBV9 and TRBJ1-1; TRBD1 aligns across 7 bases. Germline V gene data show CDR1 as SGDLS and CDR2 as YYNGEE. After removal of 2 bases from V and 3 bases from J, the junction contained 4 bases not matched to a gene. The CDR3 length is 14 residues. Here the CDR3 DNA reads TGTGCCAGCAGCGTCCAGGGGGGTGACACTGAAGCTTTCTTT. Translating gives CASSVQGGDTEAFF. The variable domain in full, with the rest retrieved from reference TRBV9 and TRBJ1-1, is DSGVTQTPKHLITATGQRVTLRCSPRSGDLSVYWYQQSLDQGLQFLIQYYNGEERAKGNILERFSAQQFPDLHSELNLSSLELGDSALYFCASSVQGGDTEAFFGQGTRLTVV.

The chain couples TRBV5-1 to TRBJ1-1; TRBD1 matches 7 bases. Germline V gene sequence: CDR1 SGHRS, CDR2 YFSETQ. CDR3 length: 16 residues. Unmatched junction bases numbered 15, after V lost 6 bases and J lost 4 bases. CDR3 DNA sequence: TGCGCCAGCAAAACAGGGGACCTTCGGCGATCCACTGAAGCTTTCTTT. Encoded protein: CASKTGDLRRSTEAFF.

The V gene is TRBV2, the J gene TRBJ2-6, with D perhaps matching TRBD1 (5 bases). Germline assignment: CDR1 SNHLY and CDR2 FYNNEI. The V end lost 7 bases, the J end lost 0 bases, and 13 bases lay between the germline ends. The CDR3 extends over 16 amino acids. The CDR3 protein is CASTRTQNSGANVLTF. CDR3 DNA: TGTGCCAGCACCAGGACACAAAACTCTGGGGCCAACGTCCTGACTTTC.

This chain connects TRBV3-1 (or the pseudogene TRBV3-2) to TRBJ2-2; 10 nucleotides align to TRBD2. CDR3 length: 18 amino acids. Per the germline V gene, CDR1 is LGHDT and CDR2 is YNNKEL (reference sequence). The J segment lost 5 bases and the V segment lost 4 bases, leaving 13 bases of the junction unmatched. In DNA form, the CDR3 reads TGTGCCAGCAGCCCGAGGTTCCTAGCGGGAGCGACGACCGGGGAGCTGTTTTTT. It codes for CASSPRFLAGATTGELFF.

This chain uses TRBV29-1 with TRBJ2-3, with D perhaps given as TRBD1 or TRBD2 (6 bases each). The CDR3 is 16 amino acids. CDR1 SQVTM and CDR2 ANQGSEA come from the germline V gene. V lost 5 bases, J lost 0 bases, and 18 bases lay in between. The CDR3 DNA reads TGCAGCGTTAGGGGACCTGGGGGGCCTAGCACAGATACGCAGTATTTT. This encodes CSVRGPGGPSTDTQYF.

The chain joins TRBV3-1 (or the pseudogene TRBV3-2) to TRBJ1-2, with D unresolved. CDR1 is LGHDT, CDR2 YNNKEL, per germline (reference sequence). V shed 1 base and J shed 4 bases, with 4 bases lying between them. The CDR3 loop spans 12 amino acids. The CDR3 DNA follows: TGTGCCAGCAGCCAAGGGCCCTATGGCTACACCTTC. Translated, it gives CASSQGPYGYTF.

V usage is TRBV6-5 and J usage is TRBJ2-3, with 7 bases matching TRBD1. CDR3 length: 14 amino acids. V shed 2 bases and J 6 bases; nucleotides not matched to a gene: 5. Looked up from germline, CDR1 is MNHEY and CDR2 is SVGAGI. The CDR3 loop reads CASSYAPGGDTQYF. The CDR3 nucleotides are TGTGCCAGCAGTTACGCCCCAGGGGGTGATACGCAGTATTTT.

CDR3: CASSPDPHRGLQPQHF. The CDR3 DNA sequence: TGTGCCAGCAGCCCGGACCCGCACAGGGGGCTTCAGCCCCAGCATTTT. V is TRBV7-6 and J is TRBJ1-5, with 9 bases that match TRBD1. The CDR3 is made up of 16 amino acids. Germline lookup yields CDR1 SGHVS and CDR2 FNYEAQ. Trimming cost V 5 bases and J 6 bases; bases outside gene matches: 11.

This chain joins TRBV3-1 (or the pseudogene TRBV3-2) and TRBJ2-7, with 12 bases aligning to TRBD2. Germline-derived CDR1 and CDR2 are LGHDT and YNNKEL (reference sequence). There are 17 residues in the CDR3. The V and J ends lost 2 bases and 2 bases, in that order; junction bases with no gene match: 7. CDR3 amino acids: CASSQPGLAGKTYEQYF. The CDR3 region has the DNA TGTGCCAGCAGCCAACCCGGACTAGCGGGAAAAACCTACGAGCAGTACTTC.